This TCR beta chain is from a study of shared clonotypes between healthy human individuals. Germline CDR1 reads SGDLS; CDR2 reads YYNGEE. V trimming: 2 bases; J trimming: 5 bases; junction bases outside the gene matches: 8. The CDR3 spans 15 residues. This clone was counted once. Each donor was a Caucasian adult residing in Nashville, Tennessee. Unsorted material relied on approximately 89 million PBMCs as the source of genomic DNA. TCRdb's table, derived via immunoSEQ multiplex PCR, lists solely in-frame clones and lacks some. The data hold 530,000 or so clones, with 60% to 80% observed a single time.

Sequencing was done on a sample of PBMCs. This sequence was found in a woman in her thirties or forties in good health. Some clones in this sample may be carry-over from other donors' samples. This chain uses TRBV9 with TRBJ2-7; TRBD1 matches at 9 bases. DNA of the CDR3: TGTGCCAGCAGCGTGGGGGCGGGACAGGGAGACGAGCAGTACTTC. This codes for CASSVGAGQGDEQYF.